The following is a T cell receptor (beta chain) sequence with its context. The data derive from a study of cytomegalovirus exposure and HLA in healthy donors. Trimming cost V 2 bases and J 0 bases; bases outside gene matches: 2. The V gene's germline CDR1 is SGHVS and CDR2 FQNEAQ. This CDR3 region has 16 residues. 13 Jbeta primers and 60 Vbeta primers were used for the PCR. TCRdb's table, derived via immunoSEQ multiplex PCR, lists solely in-frame clones and lacks some. The repertoire holds approximately 130,000 clones, with roughly four fifths as singletons. The chain recombines TRBV7-8 with TRBJ2-5; 11 nucleotides match TRBD2. Specimen: PBMCs. The sequence came from a man aged 25-45 years in good health and CMV-seronegative. The CDR3 coding sequence is TGTGCCAGCAGCTTAATGGGACTAGCGGACCAAGAGACCCAGTACTTC. Protein sequence: CASSLMGLADQETQYF.